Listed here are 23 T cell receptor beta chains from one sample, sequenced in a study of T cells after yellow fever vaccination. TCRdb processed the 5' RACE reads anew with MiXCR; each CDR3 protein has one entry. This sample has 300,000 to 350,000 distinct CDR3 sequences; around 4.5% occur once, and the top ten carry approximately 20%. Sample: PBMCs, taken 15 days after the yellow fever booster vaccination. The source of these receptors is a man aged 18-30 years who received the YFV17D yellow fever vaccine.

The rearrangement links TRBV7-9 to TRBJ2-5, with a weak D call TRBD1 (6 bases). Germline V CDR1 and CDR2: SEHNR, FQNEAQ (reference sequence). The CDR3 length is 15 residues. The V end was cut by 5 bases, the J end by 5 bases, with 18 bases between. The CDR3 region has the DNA TGTGCCAGCAGCACCGCCCTTACAGGGTGGGAGACCCAGTACTTC. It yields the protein CASSTALTGWETQYF.

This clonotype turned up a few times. Here the CDR3 reads CASEGGQTKPLNTEAFF. In DNA form, the CDR3 reads TGTGCTTCAGAGGGCGGACAGACCAAGCCCTTGAACACTGAAGCTTTCTTT. The gene calls are TRBV30 and TRBJ1-1; tentative D call: TRBD1 (6 bases). The CDR3 is 17 amino acids. The germline V gene encodes CDR1 GTSNPN and CDR2 SVGIG (reference sequence).

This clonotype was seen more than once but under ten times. CDR3 in amino acids: CASSATGTGTVGEQYV. CDR3 in DNA: TGTGCCAGCAGTGCAACCGGGACAGGGACCGTGGGGGAGCAGTACGTC. The rearrangement uses TRBV25-1 and TRBJ2-7; TRBD1 aligns across 9 bases. This CDR3 has 16 amino acids. Trimming at V came to 4 bases and at J to 7 bases, leaving 14 bases not matched to a gene. The germline V gene encodes CDR1 MGHDK and CDR2 SYGVNS.

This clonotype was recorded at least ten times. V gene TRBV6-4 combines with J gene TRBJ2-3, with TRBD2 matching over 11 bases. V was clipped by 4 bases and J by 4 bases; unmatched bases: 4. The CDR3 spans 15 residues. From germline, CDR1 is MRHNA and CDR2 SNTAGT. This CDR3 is CASSGSGGAPDTQYF. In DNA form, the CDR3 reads TGTGCCAGCAGTGGTAGCGGGGGGGCCCCAGATACGCAGTATTTT.

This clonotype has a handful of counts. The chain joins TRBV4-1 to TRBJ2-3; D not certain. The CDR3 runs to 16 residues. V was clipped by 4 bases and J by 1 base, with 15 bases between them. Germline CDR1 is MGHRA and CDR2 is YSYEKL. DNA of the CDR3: TGCGCCAGCAGCCCATCTAGAGGATCCCGCACAGATACGCAGTATTTT. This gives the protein CASSPSRGSRTDTQYF.

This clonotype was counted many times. The chain's CDR3 is CASSNRQDNEQFF. The CDR3 DNA reads as TGTGCCAGCAGTAACAGACAAGACAATGAGCAGTTCTTC. The chain joins TRBV6-5 to TRBJ2-1; no clear D gene. Germline loops: CDR1 MNHEY, CDR2 SVGAGI. V was shortened by 5 bases and J by 5 bases, with 10 bases between the two germline ends. This CDR3 is 13 amino acids long.

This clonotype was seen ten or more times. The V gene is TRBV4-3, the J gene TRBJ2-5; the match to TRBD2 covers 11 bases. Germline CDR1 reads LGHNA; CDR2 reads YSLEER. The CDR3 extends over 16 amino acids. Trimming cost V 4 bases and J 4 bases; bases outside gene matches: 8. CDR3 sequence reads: CASSPALAGGGETQYF. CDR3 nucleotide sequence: TGCGCCAGCAGCCCAGCTCTAGCGGGGGGTGGAGAGACCCAGTACTTC.

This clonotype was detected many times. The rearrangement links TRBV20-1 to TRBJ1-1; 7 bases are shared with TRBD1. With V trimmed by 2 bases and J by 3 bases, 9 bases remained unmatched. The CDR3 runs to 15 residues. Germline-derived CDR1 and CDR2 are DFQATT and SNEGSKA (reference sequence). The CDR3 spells CSARPRQGTDTEAFF. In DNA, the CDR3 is TGCAGTGCTAGACCCAGACAGGGAACAGACACTGAAGCTTTCTTT.

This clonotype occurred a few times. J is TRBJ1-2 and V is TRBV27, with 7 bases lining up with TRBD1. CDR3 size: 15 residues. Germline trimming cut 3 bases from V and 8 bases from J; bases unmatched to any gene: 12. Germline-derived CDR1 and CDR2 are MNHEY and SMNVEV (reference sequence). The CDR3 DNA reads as TGTGCCAGCAGTTTGAGGGGCTCACAGGGGTGGGGCTACACCTTC. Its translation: CASSLRGSQGWGYTF.

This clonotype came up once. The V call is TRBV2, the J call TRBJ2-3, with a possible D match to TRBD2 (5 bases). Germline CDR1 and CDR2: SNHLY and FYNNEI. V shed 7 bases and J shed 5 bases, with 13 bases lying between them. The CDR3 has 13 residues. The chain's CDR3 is CASNSHEGDTQYF. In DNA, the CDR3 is TGTGCCAGCAACTCCCACGAGGGAGATACGCAGTATTTT.

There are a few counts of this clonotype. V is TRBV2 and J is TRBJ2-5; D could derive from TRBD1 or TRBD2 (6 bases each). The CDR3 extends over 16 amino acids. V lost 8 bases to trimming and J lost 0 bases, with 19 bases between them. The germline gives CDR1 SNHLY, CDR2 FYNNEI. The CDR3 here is CASRREGGPYQETQYF. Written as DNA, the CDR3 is TGTGCCAGCCGCCGGGAAGGGGGGCCGTACCAAGAGACCCAGTACTTC.

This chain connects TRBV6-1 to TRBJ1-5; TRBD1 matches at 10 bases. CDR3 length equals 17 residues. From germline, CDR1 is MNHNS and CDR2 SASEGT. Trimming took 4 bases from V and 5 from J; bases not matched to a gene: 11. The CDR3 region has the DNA TGTGCCAGCAGTGGCCGGGACAGGGGAGTATGGGATCAGCCCCAGCATTTT. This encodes CASSGRDRGVWDQPQHF.

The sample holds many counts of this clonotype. DNA for the CDR3: TGTGCCAGCAGTCCTATCAAGGGGCCCTACACTGAAGCTTTCTTT. Protein: CASSPIKGPYTEAFF. The rearrangement links TRBV27 to TRBJ1-1; D is possibly TRBD1 (5 bases). The CDR3 extends over 15 amino acids. Trimming left V 5 bases short and J 3 bases short, with 16 bases between. Germline CDR1 MNHEY, CDR2 SMNVEV (reference sequence).

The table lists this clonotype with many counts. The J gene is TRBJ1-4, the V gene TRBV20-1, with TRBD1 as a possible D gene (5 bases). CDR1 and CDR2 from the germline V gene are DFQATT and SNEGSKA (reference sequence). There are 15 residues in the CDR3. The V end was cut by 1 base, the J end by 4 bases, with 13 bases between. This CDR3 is CSARGGESRNEKLFF. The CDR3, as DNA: TGCAGTGCTAGAGGGGGGGAGAGTCGTAATGAAAAACTGTTTTTT.

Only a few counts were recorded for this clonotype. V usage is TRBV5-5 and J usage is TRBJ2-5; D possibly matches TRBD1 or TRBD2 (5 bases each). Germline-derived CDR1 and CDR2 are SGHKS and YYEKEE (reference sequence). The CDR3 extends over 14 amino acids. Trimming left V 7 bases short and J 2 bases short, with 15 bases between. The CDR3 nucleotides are TGTGCCAGCGGAAAGGGACGGCTACAAGAGACCCAGTACTTC. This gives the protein CASGKGRLQETQYF.

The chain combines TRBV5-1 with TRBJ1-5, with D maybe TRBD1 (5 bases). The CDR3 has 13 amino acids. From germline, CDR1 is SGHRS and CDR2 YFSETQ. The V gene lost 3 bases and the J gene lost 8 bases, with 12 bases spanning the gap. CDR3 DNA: TGCGCCAGCAGCTCCGGGACCTCGGAGCCCCAGCATTTT. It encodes CASSSGTSEPQHF. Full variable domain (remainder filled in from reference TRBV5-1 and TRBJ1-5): KAGVTQTPRYLIKTRGQQVTLSCSPISGHRSVSWYQQTPGQGLQFLFEYFSETQRNKGNFPGRFSGRQFSNSRSEMNVSTLELGDSALYLCASSSGTSEPQHFGDGTRLSIL.

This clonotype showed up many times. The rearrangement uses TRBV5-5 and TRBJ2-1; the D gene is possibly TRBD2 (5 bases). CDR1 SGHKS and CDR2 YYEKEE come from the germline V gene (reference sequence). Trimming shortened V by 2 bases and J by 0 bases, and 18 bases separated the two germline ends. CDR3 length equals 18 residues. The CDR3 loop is CASSFRRTFLSSYNEQFF. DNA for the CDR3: TGTGCCAGCAGCTTCCGGAGGACTTTTCTAAGCTCCTACAATGAGCAGTTCTTC. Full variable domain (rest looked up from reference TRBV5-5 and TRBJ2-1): DAGVTQSPTHLIKTRGQQVTLRCSPISGHKSVSWYQQVLGQGPQFIFQYYEKEERGRGNFPDRFSARQFPNYSSELNVNALLLGDSALYLCASSFRRTFLSSYNEQFFGPGTRLTVL.

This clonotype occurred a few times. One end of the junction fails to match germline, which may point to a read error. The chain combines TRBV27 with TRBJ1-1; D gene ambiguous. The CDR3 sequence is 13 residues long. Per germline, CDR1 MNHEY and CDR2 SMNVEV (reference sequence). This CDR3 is CASSLKGPPRVHF. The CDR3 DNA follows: TGTGCCAGCAGTCTAAAGGGCCCACCCCGGGTCCATTTT.

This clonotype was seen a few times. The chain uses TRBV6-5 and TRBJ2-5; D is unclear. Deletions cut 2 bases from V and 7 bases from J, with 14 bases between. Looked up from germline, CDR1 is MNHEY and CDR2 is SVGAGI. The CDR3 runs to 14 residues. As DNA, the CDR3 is TGTGCCAGCAGTTACGCTGGCGGTGACGGGACCCAGTACTTC. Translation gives CASSYAGGDGTQYF.

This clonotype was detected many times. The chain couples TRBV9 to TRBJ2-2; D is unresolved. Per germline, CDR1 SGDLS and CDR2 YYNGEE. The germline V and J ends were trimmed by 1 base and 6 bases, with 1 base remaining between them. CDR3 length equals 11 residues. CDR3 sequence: CASSVPGELFF. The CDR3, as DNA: TGTGCCAGCAGCGTACCCGGGGAGCTGTTTTTT.

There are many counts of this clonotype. CDR3 sequence reads: CASGSTGEGTDTQYF. The DNA for the CDR3 is TGTGCTAGTGGCTCTACAGGGGAGGGAACAGATACGCAGTATTTT. The chain carries TRBV12-5 and TRBJ2-3; either TRBD1 or TRBD2 may supply D (7 bases each). The CDR3 extends over 15 amino acids. The germline CDR1 and CDR2 sequences are LGHNT and FRNRAP. V lost 6 bases and J 3 bases, leaving 16 bases between the germline ends.

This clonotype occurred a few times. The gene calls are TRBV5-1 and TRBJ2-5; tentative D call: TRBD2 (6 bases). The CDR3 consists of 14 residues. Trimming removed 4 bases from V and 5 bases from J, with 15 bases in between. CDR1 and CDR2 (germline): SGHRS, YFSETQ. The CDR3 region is CASSPSGLPETQYF. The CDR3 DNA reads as TGCGCCAGCAGCCCCTCGGGACTCCCGGAGACCCAGTACTTC. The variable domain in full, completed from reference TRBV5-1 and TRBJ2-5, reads KAGVTQTPRYLIKTRGQQVTLSCSPISGHRSVSWYQQTPGQGLQFLFEYFSETQRNKGNFPGRFSGRQFSNSRSEMNVSTLELGDSALYLCASSPSGLPETQYFGPGTRLLVL.

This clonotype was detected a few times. The CDR3 protein is CASSYMGGLAGELFF. In DNA form, the CDR3 reads TGTGCCAGCAGTTACATGGGGGGGCTTGCCGGGGAGCTGTTTTTT. The J gene is TRBJ2-2, the V gene TRBV6-6; possibly TRBD2 for D (7 bases). The V gene's germline CDR1 is MNHNY and CDR2 SVGAGI (reference sequence). Trimming shortened V by 2 bases and J by 6 bases, and 13 bases separated the two germline ends. The CDR3 spans 15 residues.